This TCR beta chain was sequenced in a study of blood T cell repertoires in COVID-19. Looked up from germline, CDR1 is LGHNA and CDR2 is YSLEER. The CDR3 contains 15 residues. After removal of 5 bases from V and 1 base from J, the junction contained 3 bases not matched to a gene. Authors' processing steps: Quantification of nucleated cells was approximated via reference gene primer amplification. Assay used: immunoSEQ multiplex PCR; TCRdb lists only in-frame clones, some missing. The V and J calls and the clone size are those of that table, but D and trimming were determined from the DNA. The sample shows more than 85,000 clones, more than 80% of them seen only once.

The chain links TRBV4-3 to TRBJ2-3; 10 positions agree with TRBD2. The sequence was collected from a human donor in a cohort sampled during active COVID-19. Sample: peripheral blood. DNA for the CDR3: TGCGCCAGCAGCGAGCGGGGGGGCGGCACAGATACGCAGTATTTT. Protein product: CASSERGGGTDTQYF.